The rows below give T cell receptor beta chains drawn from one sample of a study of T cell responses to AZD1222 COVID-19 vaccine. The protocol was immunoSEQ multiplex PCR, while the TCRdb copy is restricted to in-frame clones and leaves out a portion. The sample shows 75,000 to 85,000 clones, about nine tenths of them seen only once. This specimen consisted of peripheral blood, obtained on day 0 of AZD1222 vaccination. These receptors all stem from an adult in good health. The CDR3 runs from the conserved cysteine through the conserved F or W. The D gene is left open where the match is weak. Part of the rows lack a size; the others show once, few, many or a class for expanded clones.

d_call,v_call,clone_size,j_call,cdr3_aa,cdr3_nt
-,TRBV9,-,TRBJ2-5,CASGGRETQYF,TGTGCCAGCGGGGGAAGGGAGACCCAGTACTTC
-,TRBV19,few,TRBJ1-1,CASSIAGPNTEAFF,TGTGCCAGTAGTATCGCAGGGCCGAACACTGAAGCTTTCTTT
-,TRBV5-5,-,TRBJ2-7,CASSLGDSLFWYEQYF,TGTGCCAGCAGCTTGGGAGACAGCCTATTTTGGTACGAGCAGTACTTC
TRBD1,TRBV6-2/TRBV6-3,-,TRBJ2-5,CASSYSGQGQETQYF,TGTGCCAGCAGTTACTCTGGACAGGGGCAAGAGACCCAGTACTTC
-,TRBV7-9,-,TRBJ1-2,CASSLVNAGGYTF,TGTGCCAGCAGCTTAGTCAACGCGGGGGGCTACACCTTC
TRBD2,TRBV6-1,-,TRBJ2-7,CASLGGPRGEQYF,TGTGCCAGCCTGGGAGGGCCCCGGGGCGAGCAGTACTTC
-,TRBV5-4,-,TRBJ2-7,CASSLVDSEQYF,TGTGCCAGCAGCTTGGTGGACAGTGAGCAGTACTTC
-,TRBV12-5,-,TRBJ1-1,CASGIAENTEAFF,TGTGCTAGTGGTATCGCCGAGAACACTGAAGCTTTCTTT
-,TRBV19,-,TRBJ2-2,CASDSLGGELFF,TGTGCCAGCGACAGTTTGGGCGGGGAGCTGTTTTTT
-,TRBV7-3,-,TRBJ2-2,CASSSAPFLGELFF,TGTGCCAGCAGCTCCGCCCCTTTTCTAGGGGAGCTGTTTTTT
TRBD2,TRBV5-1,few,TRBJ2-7,CASSSRLAGTYEQYF,TGCGCCAGCAGCTCACGACTAGCGGGGACCTACGAGCAGTACTTC
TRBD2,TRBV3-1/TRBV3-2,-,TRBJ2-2,CASSQALGLAGGRTGELFF,TGTGCCAGCAGCCAAGCCTTAGGACTAGCGGGAGGGCGTACCGGGGAGCTGTTTTTT
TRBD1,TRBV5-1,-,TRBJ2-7,CASSRSTGTGAYEQYF,TGCGCCAGCAGCAGGTCCACCGGGACAGGGGCCTACGAGCAGTACTTC
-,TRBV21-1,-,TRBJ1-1,CASSKVPAVTEAFF,TGTGCCAGCAGCAAAGTGCCCGCGGTAACTGAAGCTTTCTTT
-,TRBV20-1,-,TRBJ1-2,CSASLGSNYGYTF,TGCAGTGCTAGTCTCGGGTCGAACTATGGCTACACCTTC
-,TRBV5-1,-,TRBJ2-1,CASSRGANNEQFF,TGCGCCAGCAGCAGGGGCGCGAACAATGAGCAGTTCTTC
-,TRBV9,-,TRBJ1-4,CASSPGDALREKLFF,TGTGCCAGCAGCCCCGGGGACGCCCTACGGGAAAAACTGTTTTTT
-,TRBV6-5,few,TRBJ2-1,CASSYLTISSGNEQFF,TGTGCCAGCAGCTACCTGACAATATCGAGTGGGAATGAGCAGTTCTTC
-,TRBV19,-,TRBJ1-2,CASSTLSGAGAYGYTF,TGTGCCAGTAGTACCCTTTCAGGGGCAGGGGCCTATGGCTACACCTTC
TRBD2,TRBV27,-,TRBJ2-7,CASSFLPGGLGDEQYF,TGTGCCAGCAGTTTCCTCCCGGGGGGGCTGGGCGACGAGCAGTACTTC
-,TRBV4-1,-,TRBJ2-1,CASSHVKQDNEQFF,TGCGCCAGCAGCCACGTAAAACAGGACAATGAGCAGTTCTTC
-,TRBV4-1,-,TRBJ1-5,CASSLALNGNQPQHF,TGCGCCAGCAGCCTAGCCCTTAATGGCAATCAGCCCCAGCATTTT
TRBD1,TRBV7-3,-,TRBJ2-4,CASSPGQGAANIQYF,TGTGCCAGCAGCCCCGGACAGGGGGCAGCGAACATTCAGTACTTC
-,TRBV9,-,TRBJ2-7,CASSVEGRVRDEQYF,TGTGCCAGCAGCGTAGAAGGTAGGGTTCGCGACGAGCAGTACTTC
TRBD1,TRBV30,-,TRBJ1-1,CAWSALGTGATEAFF,TGTGCCTGGAGTGCGTTGGGGACAGGGGCGACTGAAGCTTTCTTT
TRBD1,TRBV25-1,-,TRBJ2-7,CASSEGTGGVYEQYF,TGTGCCAGCAGTGAGGGTACAGGGGGCGTCTACGAGCAGTACTTC
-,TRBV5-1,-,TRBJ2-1,CASSLVPRLGDNEQFF,TGCGCCAGCAGCTTAGTGCCCCGCTTGGGGGACAATGAGCAGTTCTTC
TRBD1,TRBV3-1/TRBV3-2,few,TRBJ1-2,CASSQEADRVLAGYTF,TGTGCCAGCAGCCAAGAAGCTGACAGGGTCCTTGCAGGCTACACCTTC
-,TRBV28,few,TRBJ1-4,CASVPGLLREKLFF,TGTGCCAGCGTCCCGGGCCTACTACGGGAAAAACTGTTTTTT
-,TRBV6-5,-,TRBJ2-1,CASSRGTVYYNEQFF,TGTGCCAGCAGTCGAGGGACTGTATATTACAATGAGCAGTTCTTC
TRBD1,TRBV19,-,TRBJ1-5,CASTPGQGKYQPQHF,TGTGCCAGTACCCCGGGACAGGGCAAGTATCAGCCCCAGCATTTT
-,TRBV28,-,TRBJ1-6,CASSTLSSYNSPLHF,TGTGCCAGCAGTACCCTTAGCTCCTATAATTCACCCCTCCACTTT
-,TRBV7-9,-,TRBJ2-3,CASSLLGLTATDTQYF,TGTGCCAGCAGCTTGTTAGGACTTACCGCCACAGATACGCAGTATTTT
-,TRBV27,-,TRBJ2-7,CAGGSYEQYF,TGTGCCGGCGGCTCCTACGAGCAGTACTTC
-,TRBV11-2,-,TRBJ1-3,CASRSWVTNSPSSGNTIYF,TGTGCCAGCAGATCCTGGGTAACCAACTCACCAAGCTCTGGAAACACCATATATTTT
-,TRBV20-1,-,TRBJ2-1,CSARDQKEQFF,TGCAGTGCTAGAGATCAAAAGGAACAGTTCTTC
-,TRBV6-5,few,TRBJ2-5,CASRTLGDIETQYF,TGTGCCAGCAGGACCCTCGGGGACATAGAGACCCAGTACTTC
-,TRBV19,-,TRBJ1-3,CASTSNRDPSGNTIYF,TGTGCCAGTACCTCTAACAGGGATCCCTCTGGAAACACCATATATTTT
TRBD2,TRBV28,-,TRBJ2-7,CASSLRTSGYEQYF,TGTGCCAGCAGTTTAAGGACTAGCGGCTACGAGCAGTACTTC
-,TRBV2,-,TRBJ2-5,CASRGGEGSKETQYF,TGTGCCAGCAGAGGCGGGGAAGGGTCAAAAGAGACCCAGTACTTC
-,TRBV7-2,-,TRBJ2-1,CASSLALKVGGTAYNEQFF,TGTGCCAGCAGCTTAGCGCTTAAGGTTGGGGGGACCGCCTACAATGAGCAGTTCTTC
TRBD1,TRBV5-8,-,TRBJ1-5,CASSSGQVPNQPQHF,TGTGCCAGCAGCTCCGGACAGGTCCCCAATCAGCCCCAGCATTTT
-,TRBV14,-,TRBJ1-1,CASSQARNTEAFF,TGTGCCAGCAGCCAAGCAAGGAACACTGAAGCTTTCTTT
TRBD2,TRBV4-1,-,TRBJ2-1,CASSHRLADSYNEQFF,TGCGCCAGCAGTCACAGACTAGCGGATTCCTACAATGAGCAGTTCTTC
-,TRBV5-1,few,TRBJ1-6,CASSGEGNSPLHF,TGCGCCAGCAGTGGGGAGGGGAATTCACCCCTCCACTTT
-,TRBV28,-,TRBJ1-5,CASIPIGGVGQPQHF,TGTGCCAGCATCCCCATTGGAGGGGTCGGACAGCCCCAGCATTTT
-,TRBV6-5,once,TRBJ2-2,CASSYRKQWQAGELFF,TGTGCCAGCAGCTACCGGAAACAGTGGCAGGCCGGGGAGCTGTTTTTT
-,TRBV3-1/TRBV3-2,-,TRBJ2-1,CASSQTTPNEQFF,TGTGCCAGCAGCCAGACCACTCCCAATGAGCAGTTCTTC
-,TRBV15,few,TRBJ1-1,CATRRAQWPGSNTEAFF,TGTGCCACCAGGAGAGCTCAGTGGCCAGGGAGCAACACTGAAGCTTTCTTT
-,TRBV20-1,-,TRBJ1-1,CSASVGRNTEAFF,TGCAGTGCTAGTGTGGGTAGAAACACTGAAGCTTTCTTT
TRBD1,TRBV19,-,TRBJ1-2,CASSATGGADYGYTF,TGTGCCAGTAGTGCCACAGGGGGCGCCGACTATGGCTACACCTTC
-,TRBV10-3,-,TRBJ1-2,CAISESTGGAYYGYTF,TGTGCCATCAGTGAGTCAACCGGGGGAGCGTACTATGGCTACACCTTC
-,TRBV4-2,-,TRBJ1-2,CASSLGTTVPNYGYTF,TGTGCCAGCAGCCTAGGGACAACAGTCCCTAACTATGGCTACACCTTC
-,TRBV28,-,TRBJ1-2,CASSKPGHGYGYTF,TGTGCCAGCAGTAAACCGGGACATGGCTATGGCTACACCTTC
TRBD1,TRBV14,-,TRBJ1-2,CASSHGTGQGYTF,TGTGCCAGCAGCCACGGGACAGGTCAGGGCTACACCTTC
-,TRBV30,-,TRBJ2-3,CAWRRLGAGTSDTQYF,TGTGCCTGGAGGAGATTAGGGGCCGGGACCTCAGATACGCAGTATTTT
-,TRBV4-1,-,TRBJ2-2,CASSQGLKTGELFF,TGCGCCAGCAGCCAGGGACTTAAAACCGGGGAGCTGTTTTTT
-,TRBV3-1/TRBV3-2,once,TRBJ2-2,CASSPPHTGELFF,TGTGCCAGCAGCCCCCCCCACACCGGGGAGCTGTTTTTT
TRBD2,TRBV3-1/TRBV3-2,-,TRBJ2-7,CASSQDPRASGPYEQYF,TGTGCCAGCAGCCAAGATCCCAGGGCTAGCGGGCCCTACGAGCAGTACTTC
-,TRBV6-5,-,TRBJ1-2,CASSQTDYGYTF,TGTGCCAGCAGCCAAACAGATTATGGCTACACCTTC